The text below deals with one TCR beta chain. The CDR3 is made up of 15 amino acids. Germline CDR1 WSHSY, CDR2 SAAADI. The J segment lost 3 bases and the V segment lost 10 bases, leaving 9 bases of the junction unmatched. The entry originates in a study of T cell responses to AZD1222 COVID-19 vaccine. Only in-frame clones appear in the TCRdb table, and some are missing; sequencing was by immunoSEQ multiplex PCR. The data contain more than 150,000 clones, under 95% of them seen just once; the ten biggest clones take up 4% to 5.5%. Material: peripheral blood, obtained on day 0 of AZD1222 vaccination. V is TRBV10-2 and J is TRBJ1-6, with TRBD1 identical over 7 bases. The clonotype was recovered from an adult in good health. The CDR3 DNA follows: TGCGCCACTTACCGCCGGGACAGCTATAATTCACCCCTCCACTTT. Amino acids: CATYRRDSYNSPLHF.